These 29 T cell receptor beta chains share one sample of origin, sequenced in a study of Ad26.COV2.S vaccination and SARS-CoV-2 variants (dated by TCRdb to the early 2020s). The library was built by means of the immunoSEQ multiplex PCR assay. As stored in TCRdb, this immuneACCESS dataset retains in-frame rearrangements with V and J assigned. A fraction of the clones does not appear; measured against another copy, unresolved V genes explain less than half of the discrepancy, and the remainder lacks a known reason. The sample contains about 330,000 clones, roughly 90% of them found a single time. In total, the top ten clones hold around 5.5% of the sample. This specimen's treatment or condition label, interpreted: approximately 18 received Ad26.COV2.S at low or high dose, single or two shots; about 5 received placebo; per-sample allocation not given. For vaccine and placebo recipients, the sequenced repertoires came from samples collected on day 63 after the first injection.

The input for sequencing was peripheral blood, taken in a trial of Ad26.COV2.S vaccine versus placebo. Every receptor here comes from a person aged 18-65 years who received the Ad26.COV2.S COVID-19 vaccine or a placebo.

This clone was seen more than once but under ten times. The V and J genes are TRBV6-1 and TRBJ2-7; D is undetermined. This CDR3 region has 13 residues. Trimming removed 1 base from V and 4 bases from J, with 8 bases in between. In germline, CDR1 is MNHNS, CDR2 SASEGT. The CDR3 sequence is CASSEGIRYEQYV. The CDR3 DNA reads TGTGCCAGCAGTGAAGGAATACGATACGAGCAGTACGTC.

V gene TRBV11-3 combines with J gene TRBJ2-7; TRBD1 matches at 7 bases. Germline V lookup: CDR1 SGHNT, CDR2 YENEEA. This CDR3 contains 15 residues. Trimming removed 1 base from V and 4 bases from J; junction bases left unmatched: 7. CDR3 in DNA: TGTGCCAGCAGCTTAGGAGTACAGGGGCAATACGAGCAGTACGTC. Amino acid sequence: CASSLGVQGQYEQYV.

This chain connects TRBV6-2 or TRBV6-3 to TRBJ2-7; TRBD2 agrees at 11 bases. There are 15 residues in the CDR3. In germline, CDR1 is MNHEY, CDR2 SVGEGT. Trimming removed 5 bases from V and 0 bases from J; junction bases left unmatched: 3. CDR3 DNA sequence: TGTGCCAGCAGTACCACTAGCGGGGGCTCCTACGAGCAGTACGTC. The encoded protein is CASSTTSGGSYEQYV.

The chain couples TRBV29-1 to TRBJ2-1; 12 positions match TRBD2. J gave up 9 bases and V 3 bases, and 12 bases lay outside the gene matches. The germline CDR1 and CDR2 sequences are SQVTM and ANQGSEA. The CDR3 is made up of 16 amino acids. The CDR3 spells CSVESPSGRALGEQFF. The DNA for the CDR3 is TGCAGCGTTGAGAGCCCTAGCGGGAGGGCCTTAGGTGAGCAGTTCTTC.

The rearrangement links TRBV7-2 to TRBJ1-1; TRBD1 matches at 11 bases. The CDR3 is 15 residues long. CDR1 SGHTA and CDR2 FQGNSA come from the germline V gene. V gave up 5 bases and J gave up 3 bases; unmatched junction bases: 5. The CDR3 sequence: CASSRPGQGDTEAFF. The CDR3 DNA sequence: TGTGCCAGCAGCAGGCCGGGACAGGGGGACACTGAAGCTTTCTTT.

The V gene is TRBV27, the J gene TRBJ2-3; D call uncertain. The germline CDR1 and CDR2 sequences are MNHEY and SMNVEV (reference sequence). Between the trimmed V and J ends, which lost 3 bases and 2 bases, there was a span of 9 bases. The length of the CDR3 is 14 residues. The CDR3 sequence: CASSFRRNTDTQYF. CDR3 nucleotides: TGTGCCAGCAGTTTTCGACGGAACACAGATACGCAGTATTTT.

This clone came up a few times. The rearrangement joins TRBV7-9 to TRBJ2-7; D is possibly TRBD2 (5 bases). V dropped 2 bases and J dropped 0 bases, with 14 bases sitting between them. The CDR3 has 16 amino acids. Germline V gives CDR1 SEHNR, CDR2 FQNEAQ (reference sequence). CDR3 nucleotides: TGTGCCAGCAGCTTACTAGGCATGGGGAGCTCCTACGAGCAGTACGTC. Amino acid sequence: CASSLLGMGSSYEQYV.

The rearrangement links TRBV7-9 to TRBJ1-1; no reliable D call. Deletions cut 0 bases from V and 0 bases from J, with 2 bases between. This CDR3 spans 13 amino acids. Germline V gene sequence: CDR1 SEHNR, CDR2 FQNEAQ (reference sequence). The CDR3 loop reads CASSLAMNTEAFF. CDR3 DNA: TGTGCCAGCAGCTTAGCGATGAACACTGAAGCTTTCTTT.

The rearrangement uses TRBV13 and TRBJ2-2; 7 positions agree with TRBD1. In germline, CDR1 is PRHDT, CDR2 FYEKMQ (reference sequence). Trimming cost V 0 bases and J 5 bases; bases outside gene matches: 3. The length of the CDR3 is 15 residues. CDR3 in amino acids: CASSLGGQQTGELFF. As DNA, the CDR3 is TGTGCCAGCAGCTTAGGGGGACAGCAGACCGGGGAGCTGTTTTTT.

This chain uses TRBV18 with TRBJ2-1; D not resolved. Germline CDR1 and CDR2: KGHSH and LQKENI. V lost 4 bases and J lost 8, with 9 bases in between. This CDR3 is built from 12 residues. The CDR3 DNA reads as TGTGCCAGCTCACGGGCGGCGGATGAGCAGTTCTTC. This gives the protein CASSRAADEQFF.

As concerns this clone: Distinct nucleotide sequences in the sample also encode this CDR3. The chain is built from TRBV6-5 and TRBJ1-4; possibly TRBD1 for D (6 bases). CDR1 and CDR2 (germline): MNHEY, SVGAGI. The V and J ends lost 0 bases and 2 bases respectively, with 7 bases between them. The CDR3 covers 15 residues. CDR3 protein: CASSYSRGTNEKLFF. The CDR3 region has the DNA TGTGCCAGCAGTTACTCGAGGGGGACTAATGAAAAACTGTTTTTT.

The chain couples TRBV28 to TRBJ1-2, with unresolved D. Trimming left V 1 base short and J 8 bases short, with 17 bases between. The germline CDR1 and CDR2 sequences are MDHEN and SYDVKM. This CDR3 is 15 amino acids long. The CDR3 sequence is CASSLLRADDVGYTF. The CDR3 DNA follows: TGTGCCAGCAGTTTATTAAGGGCGGACGACGTCGGCTACACCTTC.

This clone was recorded once. The rearrangement uses TRBV7-2 and TRBJ2-2; the match to TRBD2 covers 13 bases. Per the germline V gene, CDR1 is SGHTA and CDR2 is FQGNSA. Trimming took 5 bases from V and 13 from J; bases not matched to a gene: 10. CDR3 length equals 15 residues. CDR3 sequence (DNA): TGTGCCAGCAGCCTAGTAGGACTAGCGGGGGCCCTGCTGTTTTTT. As protein: CASSLVGLAGALLFF.

The rearrangement uses TRBV10-3 and TRBJ2-5; D possibly corresponds to TRBD2 (5 bases). Deletions cut 8 bases from V and 3 bases from J, with 13 bases between. The CDR3 has 13 amino acids. Germline V gene sequence: CDR1 ENHRY, CDR2 SYGVKD. In nucleotides, the CDR3 is TGTGCCATCGAGAGGGAATTAGAAGAGACCCAGTACTTC. Its protein product is CAIERELEETQYF.

The chain is built from TRBV25-1 and TRBJ2-5; TRBD2 might be the D (5 bases). The V end was cut by 7 bases, the J end by 5 bases, with 23 bases between. Germline V lookup: CDR1 MGHDK, CDR2 SYGVNS. The CDR3 totals 16 residues. CDR3 sequence reads: CASTQTVLAGSETQYF. CDR3 DNA: TGTGCCAGCACTCAAACTGTCCTTGCGGGTTCTGAGACCCAGTACTTC.

The chain is built from TRBV19 and TRBJ1-1; no reliable D call. The CDR3 has 11 residues. V lost 5 bases and J 6 bases, leaving 7 bases between the germline ends. CDR1 is LNHDA, CDR2 SQIVND, per germline (reference sequence). CDR3 amino acids: CASSRSAEAFF. In nucleotides, the CDR3 is TGTGCCAGTAGTCGGAGTGCTGAAGCTTTCTTT.

This chain uses TRBV5-8 with TRBJ2-5; 11 positions match TRBD2. Germline CDR1 is SGHTS and CDR2 is YDEGEE. The CDR3 spans 16 residues. V trimming: 0 bases; J trimming: 5 bases; junction bases outside the gene matches: 6. The CDR3 DNA is TGTGCCAGCAGCTTGGGTGGACTAGCGGGTCGCGAGACCCAGTACTTC. Translating gives CASSLGGLAGRETQYF.

The rearrangement uses TRBV7-3 and TRBJ2-1, with a tentative D call TRBD2 (5 bases). Germline V lookup: CDR1 SGHTA, CDR2 FQGTGA. V dropped 1 base and J dropped 5 bases, with 18 bases sitting between them. The CDR3 has 17 residues. DNA for the CDR3: TGTGCCAGCAGCTTAAGTCCCCGAGGGTGGGGAGACAATGAGCAGTTCTTC. Residues: CASSLSPRGWGDNEQFF.

The chain joins TRBV5-6 to TRBJ2-1; D is ambiguous. The CDR3 is made up of 16 amino acids. Deletions cut 2 bases from V and 2 bases from J, with 14 bases between. Germline V gene data show CDR1 as SGHDT and CDR2 as YYEEEE. The chain's CDR3 is CASSLLGFGTYNEQFF. The DNA for the CDR3 is TGTGCCAGCAGCTTATTAGGGTTTGGTACCTACAATGAGCAGTTCTTC.

This chain joins TRBV29-1 and TRBJ1-1, with TRBD1 matching 10 bases. CDR3 length equals 12 residues. Germline lookup yields CDR1 SQVTM and CDR2 ANQGSEA. Losses at the gene ends were 7 bases for V and 8 bases for J; bases not matched to a gene: 7. This CDR3 reads CSADRGQAEAFF. CDR3 DNA sequence: TGCAGCGCCGACAGGGGGCAGGCGGAAGCTTTCTTT. The whole variable domain, remainder taken from reference TRBV29-1 and TRBJ1-1, is SAVISQKPSRDICQRGTSLTIQCQVDSQVTMMFWYRQQPGQSLTLIATANQGSEATYESGFVIDKFPISRPNLTFSTLTVSNMSPEDSSIYLCSADRGQAEAFFGQGTRLTVV.

CDR3 DNA: TGTGCCAGCAGTACAATGGACGGCCACTTCTATGGCTACACCTTC. This sequence encodes CASSTMDGHFYGYTF. The rearrangement joins TRBV6-2 or TRBV6-3 to TRBJ1-2; D remains ambiguous. Trimming stripped 5 bases from V and 4 bases from J, with 17 bases between. Germline-derived CDR1 and CDR2 are MNHEY and SVGEGT. There are 15 residues in the CDR3.

The rearrangement links TRBV5-4 to TRBJ1-2; possibly TRBD1 for D (5 bases). This CDR3 comprises 13 residues. CDR1 is SGHNT, CDR2 YYREEE, per germline (reference sequence). The CDR3 sequence is CASPGADEGNYTF. CDR3 nucleotide sequence: TGTGCGAGCCCCGGGGCAGACGAAGGGAACTACACCTTC.

The genes are TRBV10-3 and TRBJ1-6; D perhaps matches TRBD1 (6 bases). The CDR3 totals 14 residues. Germline loops: CDR1 ENHRY, CDR2 SYGVKD. Trimming shortened V by 10 bases and J by 5 bases, and 15 bases separated the two germline ends. CDR3 coding DNA: TGTGCCAGTGAAAACAGGGTCGATAATTCACCCCTCCACTTT. Its translation is CASENRVDNSPLHF.

The chain carries TRBV5-5 and TRBJ1-1; D is undetermined. The germline gives CDR1 SGHKS, CDR2 YYEKEE (reference sequence). Trimming removed 1 base from V and 12 bases from J, with 10 bases in between. The CDR3 is made up of 11 amino acids. The CDR3 DNA follows: TGTGCCAGCAGCTTGCCCCAAGGGACTTTCTTT. Protein product: CASSLPQGTFF. The full variable domain, rest sourced from reference TRBV5-5 and TRBJ1-1, is DAGVTQSPTHLIKTRGQQVTLRCSPISGHKSVSWYQQVLGQGPQFIFQYYEKEERGRGNFPDRFSARQFPNYSSELNVNALLLGDSALYLCASSLPQGTFFGQGTRLTVV.

The chain recombines TRBV28 with TRBJ2-1, with 7 bases aligning to TRBD2. The V gene's germline CDR1 is MDHEN and CDR2 SYDVKM. The length of the CDR3 is 15 residues. Losses at the gene ends were 2 bases for V and 5 bases for J; bases not matched to a gene: 6. The CDR3 sequence: CASSLGRGGNNEQFF. The CDR3 bases are TGTGCCAGCAGTTTAGGGAGGGGAGGAAACAATGAGCAGTTCTTC. Full variable domain (outside the CDR3, taken from reference TRBV28 and TRBJ2-1): DVKVTQSSRYLVKRTGEKVFLECVQDMDHENMFWYRQDPGLGLRLIYFSYDVKMKEKGDIPEGYSVSREKKERFSLILESASTNQTSMYLCASSLGRGGNNEQFFGPGTRLTVL.

The V gene is TRBV3-1 (or the pseudogene TRBV3-2), the J gene TRBJ2-3; no definite D call. CDR1 is LGHDT, CDR2 YNNKEL, per germline (reference sequence). The germline V and J ends were trimmed by 2 bases and 2 bases, with 8 bases remaining between them. This CDR3 has 14 amino acids. CDR3 protein: CASSQMGPTDTQYF. CDR3 sequence (DNA): TGTGCCAGCAGCCAAATGGGCCCCACAGATACGCAGTATTTT.

This chain connects TRBV25-1 to TRBJ1-4; maybe TRBD1 (5 bases). The length of the CDR3 is 14 residues. The germline CDR1 and CDR2 sequences are MGHDK and SYGVNS. Trimming left V 3 bases short and J 8 bases short, with 13 bases between. CDR3 coding DNA: TGTGCCAGCAGTGAGACGGGGCTAAAGGAAAAACTGTTTTTT. It translates to CASSETGLKEKLFF.

V and J are TRBV19 and TRBJ2-7; D ambiguous. Between the trimmed V and J ends, which lost 3 bases and 0 bases, there was a span of 9 bases. The germline V gene encodes CDR1 LNHDA and CDR2 SQIVND (reference sequence). The CDR3 runs to 14 residues. DNA of the CDR3: TGTGCCAGTAGTATTCAACCCGTCTCCTACGAGCAGTACTTC. It encodes CASSIQPVSYEQYF.

The J gene is TRBJ1-6, the V gene TRBV24-1; D remains unclear. The CDR3 contains 15 residues. The V gene's germline CDR1 is KGHDR and CDR2 SFDVKD. V was clipped by 5 bases and J by 0 bases, with 7 bases between them. The CDR3 bases are TGTGCCACCAGTGGGGTTAGCTCCTATAATTCACCCCTCCACTTT. The encoded protein is CATSGVSSYNSPLHF.